The entry below describes one T cell receptor beta chain. The data derive from a study of blood T cell repertoires in COVID-19. The overall study: Specimens from acute and convalescent COVID-19 originated in the United States, Italy and Spain. The analysed material was cDNA or gDNA that came from T cells, B-cell-depleted T cells, or PBMCs.

V lost 2 bases and J lost 2, with 10 bases in between. Germline CDR1 SGHDT, CDR2 YYEEEE. The CDR3 runs 14 residues. In the original analysis: Counts of nucleated cells, estimated from reference gene primer amplification, were obtained. Using immunoSEQ multiplex PCR, the repertoire was profiled, and TCRdb retains in-frame clones only, with some absent. The V and J calls and the clone size are those of that table, but D and trimming were determined from the DNA. The sample lists around 43,000 clones; 80% were seen once. This clonotype was obtained from a man between 65 and 85 years old with acute or convalescent COVID-19. The rearrangement uses TRBV5-6 and TRBJ1-1; no reliable D call. Sequencing was done on a sample of peripheral blood. CDR3 sequence: CASSFPGSNTEAFF. CDR3 sequence (DNA): TGTGCCAGCAGCTTCCCGGGTTCAAACACTGAAGCTTTCTTT.